This TCR beta chain was documented in a study of tumor-infiltrating lymphocytes in primary liver carcinoma. Broader study findings: Blood's top-250-clone fraction was significantly lower than that of tumors (p = 0.039).

The CDR3 length is 18 residues. Germline values: CDR1 MDHEN, CDR2 SYDVKM. V shed 5 bases, J shed 1 base, and the junction held 13 bases outside the gene matches. A primer in the constant region served to generate TCR beta cDNA from 500 ng of total RNA. The TCR beta library was amplified through three nested multiplex PCR rounds in a modified ARM-PCR procedure. Two initial PCR rounds of around 9 cycles each paired TRBV1-TRBV30 forward primers with a C-beta reverse primer. TCRdb fed the multiplex PCR reads into MiXCR, producing one record per CDR3 protein. Of roughly 78,000 distinct CDR3 sequences listed, over 70% are singletons. In this sample, this clonotype turned up many times. Its antigen is as yet unknown. Extraction of RNA together with DNA used about 17-30 mg of unsorted bulk tissue.

The sample comprised liver tumor tissue from sampling region 4. The sample's subset: tumor region T4, right-lateral pole. This chain connects TRBV28 to TRBJ2-3; 9 bases fit TRBD2. This clonotype was sampled from an older woman with primary liver carcinoma and hepatitis B virus infection. CDR3 nucleotides: TGTGCCAGCAGTCGGAGCGGGAGGACCTACCAGGGCACAGATACGCAGTATTTT. Translating gives CASSRSGRTYQGTDTQYF. Full variable domain (missing parts from reference TRBV28 and TRBJ2-3): DVKVTQSSRYLVKRTGEKVFLECVQDMDHENMFWYRQDPGLGLRLIYFSYDVKMKEKGDIPEGYSVSREKKERFSLILESASTNQTSMYLCASSRSGRTYQGTDTQYFGPGTRLTVL.